This T cell receptor (beta chain) originates from a study of regulatory T cells in long-lasting Graves disease. This CDR3 comprises 13 residues. Germline V CDR1 and CDR2: SGHRS, YFSETQ. V was trimmed by 0 bases and J by 7 bases, leaving 10 bases between them. Libraries of TCR beta came from iRepertoire HTBI primers plus Arm-PCR of CDR3 regions. MiXCR, run by TCRdb on the multiplex PCR reads, gives a single entry per CDR3 protein. The repertoire holds 350,000 to 550,000 distinct CDR3 sequences, with around 15% as singletons. This sample's time point: newly diagnosed GD, antithyroid drugs for less than 3 months. From RNA extracted from PBMCs, the TCR library was made. Clinicians diagnosed Graves' disease using American Thyroid Association guidelines. This clonotype has only a few counts. The sample was also reused in another study, on T cells in Graves' hyperthyroidism and ophthalmopathy. As that report states: TCR CDR3 underwent first-round RT-PCR with the HTBI primer set.

The sample in question was peripheral blood mononuclear cells (PBMCs), obtained at new diagnosis, from a patient treated with antithyroid drugs. The chain recombines TRBV5-1 with TRBJ1-2, with D maybe TRBD1 (5 bases). The sequence came from a woman aged 45 to 65 with Graves disease. CDR3 residues: CASSLGQGGGYTF. The CDR3 DNA follows: TGCGCCAGCAGCTTGGGTCAGGGAGGTGGCTACACCTTC.